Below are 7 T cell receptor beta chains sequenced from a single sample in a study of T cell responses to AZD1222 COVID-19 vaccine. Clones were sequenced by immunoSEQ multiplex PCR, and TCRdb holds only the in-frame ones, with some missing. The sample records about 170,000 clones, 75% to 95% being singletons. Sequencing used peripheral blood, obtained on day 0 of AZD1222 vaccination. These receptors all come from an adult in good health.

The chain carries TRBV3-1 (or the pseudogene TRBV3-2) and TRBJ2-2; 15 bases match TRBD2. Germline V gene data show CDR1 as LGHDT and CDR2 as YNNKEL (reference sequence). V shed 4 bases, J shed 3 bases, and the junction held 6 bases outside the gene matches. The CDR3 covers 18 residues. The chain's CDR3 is CASSLWTSGGAHTGELFF. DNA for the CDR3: TGTGCCAGCAGCCTCTGGACTAGCGGGGGGGCCCACACCGGGGAGCTGTTTTTT.

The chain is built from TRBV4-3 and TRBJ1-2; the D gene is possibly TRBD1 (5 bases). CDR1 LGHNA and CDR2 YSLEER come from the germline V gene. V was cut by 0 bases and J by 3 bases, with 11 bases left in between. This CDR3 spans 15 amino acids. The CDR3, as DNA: TGCGCCAGCAGCCAAGATGGGGGGAGTGACTATGGCTACACCTTC. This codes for CASSQDGGSDYGYTF.

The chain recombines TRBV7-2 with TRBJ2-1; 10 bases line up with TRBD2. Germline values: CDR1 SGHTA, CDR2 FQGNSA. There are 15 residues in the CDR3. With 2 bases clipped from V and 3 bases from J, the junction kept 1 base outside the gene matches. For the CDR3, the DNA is TGTGCCAGCAGCTTAACTAGCGGGAACTACAATGAGCAGTTCTTC. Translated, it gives CASSLTSGNYNEQFF.

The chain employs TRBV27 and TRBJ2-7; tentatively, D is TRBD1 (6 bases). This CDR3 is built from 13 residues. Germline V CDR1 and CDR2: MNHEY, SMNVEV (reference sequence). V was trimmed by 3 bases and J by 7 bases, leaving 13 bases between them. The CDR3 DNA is TGTGCCAGCAGTTTTCTACAGGGTCAGGAGCAGTACTTC. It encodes CASSFLQGQEQYF.

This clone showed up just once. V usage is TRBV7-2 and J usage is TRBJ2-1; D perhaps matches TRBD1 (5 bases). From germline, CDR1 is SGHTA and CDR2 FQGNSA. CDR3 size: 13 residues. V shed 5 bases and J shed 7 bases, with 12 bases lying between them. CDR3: CASSPAGWNEQFF. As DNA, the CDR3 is TGTGCCAGCAGCCCGGCAGGGTGGAATGAGCAGTTCTTC.

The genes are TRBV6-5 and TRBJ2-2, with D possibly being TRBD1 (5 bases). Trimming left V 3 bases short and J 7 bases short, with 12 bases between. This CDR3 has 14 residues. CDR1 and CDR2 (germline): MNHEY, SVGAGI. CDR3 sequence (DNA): TGTGCCAGCAGTTATTTCCAGGGTTTCGGGGAGCTGTTTTTT. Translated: CASSYFQGFGELFF.

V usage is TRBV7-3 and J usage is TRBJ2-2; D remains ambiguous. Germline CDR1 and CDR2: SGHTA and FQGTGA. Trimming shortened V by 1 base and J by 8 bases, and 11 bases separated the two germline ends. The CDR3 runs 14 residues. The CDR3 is CASSLMSVVGELFF. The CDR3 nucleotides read TGTGCCAGCAGCTTAATGTCGGTGGTGGGGGAGCTGTTTTTT.